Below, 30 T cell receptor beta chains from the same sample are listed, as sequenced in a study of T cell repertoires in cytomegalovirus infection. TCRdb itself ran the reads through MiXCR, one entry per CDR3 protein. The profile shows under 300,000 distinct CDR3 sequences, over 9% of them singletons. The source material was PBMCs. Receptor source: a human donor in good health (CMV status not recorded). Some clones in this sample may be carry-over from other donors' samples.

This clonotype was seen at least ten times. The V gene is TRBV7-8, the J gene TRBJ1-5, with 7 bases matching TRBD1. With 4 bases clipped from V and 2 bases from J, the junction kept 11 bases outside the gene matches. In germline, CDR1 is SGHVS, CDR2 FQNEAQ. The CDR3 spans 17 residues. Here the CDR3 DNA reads TGTGCCAGCAGCTCCACATCCAGGGGGGTGGGCAATCAGCCCCAGCATTTT. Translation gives CASSSTSRGVGNQPQHF.

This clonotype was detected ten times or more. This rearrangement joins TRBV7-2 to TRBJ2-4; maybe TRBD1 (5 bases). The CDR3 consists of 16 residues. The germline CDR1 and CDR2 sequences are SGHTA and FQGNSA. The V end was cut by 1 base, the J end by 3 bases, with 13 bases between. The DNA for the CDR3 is TGTGCCAGCAGCTTAGAAGCAGGGTTGGTCAAAAACATTCAGTACTTC. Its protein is CASSLEAGLVKNIQYF.

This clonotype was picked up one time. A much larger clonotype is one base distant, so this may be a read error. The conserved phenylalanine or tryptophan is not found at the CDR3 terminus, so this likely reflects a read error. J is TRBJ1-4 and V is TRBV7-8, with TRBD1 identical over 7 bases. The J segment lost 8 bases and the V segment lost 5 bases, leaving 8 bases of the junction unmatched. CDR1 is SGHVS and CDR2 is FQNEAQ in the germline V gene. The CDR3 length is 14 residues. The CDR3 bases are TGTGCCAGCAGCAGGGACAGCGTTGGGGAAAAACTGTTTCTT. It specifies CASSRDSVGEKLFL.

CDR3 sequence (DNA): TGTGCCAGCATCCCCCTCAAGGGGGGCGACGAGCAGTACTTC. Translation: CASIPLKGGDEQYF. The J gene is TRBJ2-7, the V gene TRBV12-3 or TRBV12-4; D could derive from TRBD1 or TRBD2 (6 bases each). This CDR3 has 14 amino acids. The V gene lost 7 bases and the J gene lost 5 bases, with 18 bases spanning the gap.

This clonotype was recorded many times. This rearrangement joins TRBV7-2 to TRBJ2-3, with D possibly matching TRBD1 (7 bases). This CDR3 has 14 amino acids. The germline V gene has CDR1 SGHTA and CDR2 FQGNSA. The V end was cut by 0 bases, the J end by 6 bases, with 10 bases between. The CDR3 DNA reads TGTGCCAGCAGCTTAGCGCGGGACAGCGATACGCAGTATTTT. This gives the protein CASSLARDSDTQYF.

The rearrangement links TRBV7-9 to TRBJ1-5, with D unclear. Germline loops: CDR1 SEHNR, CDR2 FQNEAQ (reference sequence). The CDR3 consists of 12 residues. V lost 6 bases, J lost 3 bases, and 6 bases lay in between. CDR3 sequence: CASSETNQPQHF. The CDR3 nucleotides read TGTGCCAGCAGTGAAACCAATCAGCCCCAGCATTTT.

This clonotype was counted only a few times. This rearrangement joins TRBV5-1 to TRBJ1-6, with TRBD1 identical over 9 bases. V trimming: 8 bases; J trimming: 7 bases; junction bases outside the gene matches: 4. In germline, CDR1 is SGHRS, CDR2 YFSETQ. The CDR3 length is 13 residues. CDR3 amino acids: CASRTGENSPLHF. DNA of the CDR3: TGCGCCAGTAGGACAGGGGAGAATTCACCCCTCCACTTT.

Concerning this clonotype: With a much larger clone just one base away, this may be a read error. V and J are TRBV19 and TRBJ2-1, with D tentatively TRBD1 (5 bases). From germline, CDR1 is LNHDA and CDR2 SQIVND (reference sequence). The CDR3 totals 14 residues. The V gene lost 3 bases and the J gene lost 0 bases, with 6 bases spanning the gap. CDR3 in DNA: TGTGCCAGTAGTATTGACAGCTCCTACAATGAGCAGTTCTTC. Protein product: CASSIDSSYNEQFF.

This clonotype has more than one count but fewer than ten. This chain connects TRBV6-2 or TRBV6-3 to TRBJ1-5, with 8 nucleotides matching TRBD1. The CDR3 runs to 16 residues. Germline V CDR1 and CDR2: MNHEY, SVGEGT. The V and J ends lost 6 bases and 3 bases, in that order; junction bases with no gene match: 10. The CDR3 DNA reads TGTGCCAGCAGGGACCAGGGGGCGCGAGACAATCAGCCCCAGCATTTT. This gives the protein CASRDQGARDNQPQHF.

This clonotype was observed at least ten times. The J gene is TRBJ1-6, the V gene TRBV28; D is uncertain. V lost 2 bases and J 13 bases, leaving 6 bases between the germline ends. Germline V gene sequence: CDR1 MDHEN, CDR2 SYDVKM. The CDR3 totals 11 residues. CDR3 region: CASSLKEPLHF. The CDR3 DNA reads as TGTGCCAGCAGTTTAAAGGAGCCCCTCCACTTT. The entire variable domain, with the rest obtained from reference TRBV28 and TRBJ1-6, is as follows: DVKVTQSSRYLVKRTGEKVFLECVQDMDHENMFWYRQDPGLGLRLIYFSYDVKMKEKGDIPEGYSVSREKKERFSLILESASTNQTSMYLCASSLKEPLHFGNGTRLTVT.

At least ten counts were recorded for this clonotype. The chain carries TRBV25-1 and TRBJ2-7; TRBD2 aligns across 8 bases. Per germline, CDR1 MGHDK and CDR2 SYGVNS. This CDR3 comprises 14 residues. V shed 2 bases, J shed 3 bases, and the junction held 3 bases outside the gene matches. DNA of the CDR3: TGTGCCAGCAGTGAAAGGGCGGGAGGCTACGAGCAGTACTTC. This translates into CASSERAGGYEQYF.

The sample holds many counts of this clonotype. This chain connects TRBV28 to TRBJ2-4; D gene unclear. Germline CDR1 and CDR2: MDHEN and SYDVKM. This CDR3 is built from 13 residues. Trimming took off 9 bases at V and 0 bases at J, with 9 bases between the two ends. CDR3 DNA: TGTGCCAGTAACAGTTTAGCCAAAAACATTCAGTACTTC. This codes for CASNSLAKNIQYF.

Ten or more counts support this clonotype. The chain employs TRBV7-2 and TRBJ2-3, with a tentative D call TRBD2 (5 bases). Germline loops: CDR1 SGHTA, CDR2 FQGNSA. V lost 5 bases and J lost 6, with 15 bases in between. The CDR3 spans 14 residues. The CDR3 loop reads CASSPGLALDTQYF. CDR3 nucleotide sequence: TGTGCCAGCAGCCCAGGACTGGCGTTGGATACGCAGTATTTT.

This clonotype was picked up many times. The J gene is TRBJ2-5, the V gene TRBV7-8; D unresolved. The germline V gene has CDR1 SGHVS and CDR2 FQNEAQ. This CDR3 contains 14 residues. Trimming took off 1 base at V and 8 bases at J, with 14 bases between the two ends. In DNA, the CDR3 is TGTGCCAGCAGCTTAGATCAAGGGTGGCAAACCCAGTACTTC. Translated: CASSLDQGWQTQYF.

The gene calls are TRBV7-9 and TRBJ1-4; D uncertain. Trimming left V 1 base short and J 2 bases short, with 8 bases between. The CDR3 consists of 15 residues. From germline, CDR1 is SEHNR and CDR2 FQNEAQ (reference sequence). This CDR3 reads CASSLERSTNEKLFF. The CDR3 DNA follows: TGTGCCAGCAGCTTAGAACGCAGTACTAATGAAAAACTGTTTTTT. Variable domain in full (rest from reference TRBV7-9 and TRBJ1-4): DTGVSQNPRHKITKRGQNVTFRCDPISEHNRLYWYRQTLGQGPEFLTYFQNEAQLEKSRLLSDRFSAERPKGSFSTLEIQRTEQGDSAMYLCASSLERSTNEKLFFGSGTQLSVL.

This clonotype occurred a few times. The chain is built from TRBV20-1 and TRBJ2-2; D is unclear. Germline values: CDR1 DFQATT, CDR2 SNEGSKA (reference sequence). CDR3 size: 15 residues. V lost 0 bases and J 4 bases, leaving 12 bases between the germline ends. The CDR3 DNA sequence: TGCAGTGCTAGAGATCAAGGAGTAGCCACCGGGGAGCTGTTTTTT. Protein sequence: CSARDQGVATGELFF.

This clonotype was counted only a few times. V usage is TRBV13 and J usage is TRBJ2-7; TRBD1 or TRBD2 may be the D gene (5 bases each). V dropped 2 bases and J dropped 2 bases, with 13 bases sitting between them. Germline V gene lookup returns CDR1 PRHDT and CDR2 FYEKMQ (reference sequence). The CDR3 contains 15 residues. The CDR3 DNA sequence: TGTGCCAGCAGCTTACGCCAGGGACGTCCCTACGAGCAGTACTTC. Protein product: CASSLRQGRPYEQYF.

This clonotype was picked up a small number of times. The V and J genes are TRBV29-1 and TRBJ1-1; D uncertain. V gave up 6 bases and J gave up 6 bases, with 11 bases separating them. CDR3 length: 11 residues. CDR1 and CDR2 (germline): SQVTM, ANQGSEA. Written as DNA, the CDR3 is TGCAGCGTAAGGGTATACGCTGAAGCTTTCTTT. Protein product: CSVRVYAEAFF.

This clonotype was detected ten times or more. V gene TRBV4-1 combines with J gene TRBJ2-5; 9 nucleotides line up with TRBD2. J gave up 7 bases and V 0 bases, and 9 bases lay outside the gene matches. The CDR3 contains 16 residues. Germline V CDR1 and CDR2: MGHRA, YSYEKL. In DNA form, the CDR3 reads TGCGCCAGCAGCCAAGATTGGGCGGGGGGGCACGGGACCCAGTACTTC. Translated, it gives CASSQDWAGGHGTQYF.

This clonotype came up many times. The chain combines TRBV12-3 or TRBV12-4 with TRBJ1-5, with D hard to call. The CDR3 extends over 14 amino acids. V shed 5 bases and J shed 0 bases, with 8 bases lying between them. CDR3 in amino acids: CASSRVDSNQPQHF. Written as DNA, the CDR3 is TGTGCCAGCAGTAGGGTGGATAGCAATCAGCCCCAGCATTTT.

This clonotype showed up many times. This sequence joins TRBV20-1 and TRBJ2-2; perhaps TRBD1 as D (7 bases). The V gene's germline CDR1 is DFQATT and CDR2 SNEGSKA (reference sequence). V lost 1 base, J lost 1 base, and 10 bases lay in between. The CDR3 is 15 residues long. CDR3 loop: CSARGQGGNTGELFF. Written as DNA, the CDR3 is TGCAGTGCTAGAGGACAGGGAGGGAACACCGGGGAGCTGTTTTTT.

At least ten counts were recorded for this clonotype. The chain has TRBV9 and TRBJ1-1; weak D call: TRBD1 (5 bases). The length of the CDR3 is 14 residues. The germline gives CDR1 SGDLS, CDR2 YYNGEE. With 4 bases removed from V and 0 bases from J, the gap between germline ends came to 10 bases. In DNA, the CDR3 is TGTGCCAGCAGCCCCCGAGGGGTGAACACTGAAGCTTTCTTT. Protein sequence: CASSPRGVNTEAFF.

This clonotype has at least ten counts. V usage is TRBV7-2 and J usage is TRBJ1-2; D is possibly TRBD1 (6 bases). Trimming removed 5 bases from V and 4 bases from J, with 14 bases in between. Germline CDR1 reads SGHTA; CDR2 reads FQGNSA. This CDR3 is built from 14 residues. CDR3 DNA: TGTGCCAGCAGCCCGGGGGGCGAGGGCTATGGCTACACCTTC. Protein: CASSPGGEGYGYTF.

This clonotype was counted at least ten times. The CDR3 coding sequence is TGTGCCAGCAGCCAACCTAGCGGGGGTCTCCAAGAGACCCAGTACTTC. This encodes CASSQPSGGLQETQYF. The V gene is TRBV7-2, the J gene TRBJ2-5; 10 positions match TRBD2. The CDR3 spans 16 residues. V trimming: 5 bases; J trimming: 1 base; junction bases outside the gene matches: 7. Germline lookup yields CDR1 SGHTA and CDR2 FQGNSA.

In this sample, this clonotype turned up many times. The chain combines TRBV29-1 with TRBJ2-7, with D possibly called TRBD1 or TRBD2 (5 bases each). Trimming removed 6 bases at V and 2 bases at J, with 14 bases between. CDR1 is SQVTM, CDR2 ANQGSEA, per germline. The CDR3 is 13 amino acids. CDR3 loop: CSVTGTLAYEQYF. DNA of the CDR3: TGCAGCGTCACCGGGACCCTAGCCTACGAGCAGTACTTC.

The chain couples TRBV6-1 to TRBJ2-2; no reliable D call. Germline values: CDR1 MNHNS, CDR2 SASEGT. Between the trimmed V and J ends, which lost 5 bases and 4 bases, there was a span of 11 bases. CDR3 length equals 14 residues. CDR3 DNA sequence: TGTGCCAGCAGTTATCTGCTAGTCACCGGGGAGCTGTTTTTT. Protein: CASSYLLVTGELFF.

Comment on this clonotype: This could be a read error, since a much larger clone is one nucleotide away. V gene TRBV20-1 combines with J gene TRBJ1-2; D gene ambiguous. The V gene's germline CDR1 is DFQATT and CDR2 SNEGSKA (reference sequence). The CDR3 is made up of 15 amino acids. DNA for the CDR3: TGCAGTTCTAGCCCGAGACGGGGTAATGAGTATGGCTACACCTTC. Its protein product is CSSSPRRGNEYGYTF.

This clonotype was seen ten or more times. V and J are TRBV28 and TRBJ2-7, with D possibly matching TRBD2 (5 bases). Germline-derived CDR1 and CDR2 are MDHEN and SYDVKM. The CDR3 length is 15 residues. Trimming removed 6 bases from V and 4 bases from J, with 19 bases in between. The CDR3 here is CASSSSGAVQYEQYF. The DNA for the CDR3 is TGTGCCAGCAGCTCCAGCGGAGCCGTCCAGTACGAGCAGTACTTC.

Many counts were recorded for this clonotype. The CDR3 DNA follows: TGTGCCAGCAGCCTAGGCGTGGATACGCAGTATTTT. It is translated as CASSLGVDTQYF. The genes are TRBV7-8 and TRBJ2-3; the D is unclear. This CDR3 comprises 12 residues. The V end lost 5 bases, the J end lost 6 bases, and 9 bases lay between the germline ends. Germline V gives CDR1 SGHVS, CDR2 FQNEAQ.

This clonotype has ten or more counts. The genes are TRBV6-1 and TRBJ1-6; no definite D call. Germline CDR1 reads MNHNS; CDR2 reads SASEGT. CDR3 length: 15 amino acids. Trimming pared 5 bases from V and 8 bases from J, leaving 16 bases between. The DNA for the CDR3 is TGTGCCAGCAGTCTGGAAGACCTCGCGGATTCACCCCTCCACTTT. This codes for CASSLEDLADSPLHF.